The clone carrying this T cell receptor (beta chain) shows up as medium-sized (0.01 to 0.1%) by frequency. Antigen unknown. This sample is drawn from a study of T cell clusters in autoimmune cytopenias. Overall study results and limits: A dominant lymphoma-associated repertoire apparently masked the cluster-lack signature in secondary cytopenia versus chronic lymphocytic leukemia.

Multiplex touch-down PCR amplified TRB using TRB-A and TRB-B pools in one tube. No DNA is given; TCRdb re-called the multiplex PCR reads and lists each CDR3 protein once. This sample's table reports thousands of distinct CDR3 sequences. TRB amplification used approximately 250 ng of peripheral blood genomic DNA. Germline V gene lookup returns CDR1 SGHDT and CDR2 YYEEEE. The CDR3 spans 14 residues. The chain uses TRBV5-6 and TRBJ2-2; the TCRdb D gene call, TRBD1, has no DNA to confirm it. Specimen: peripheral blood. The receptor comes from a human donor with an autoimmune cytopenia or autoimmune hepatitis (not recorded which). This chain's CDR3 is CASSLDRGAGELFF.